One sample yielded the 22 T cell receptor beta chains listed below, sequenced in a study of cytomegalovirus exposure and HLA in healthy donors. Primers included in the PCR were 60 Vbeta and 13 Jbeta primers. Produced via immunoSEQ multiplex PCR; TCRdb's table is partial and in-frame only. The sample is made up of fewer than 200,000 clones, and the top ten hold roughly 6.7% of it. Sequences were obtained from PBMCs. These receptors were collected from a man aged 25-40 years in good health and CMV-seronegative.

CDR3 residues: CASSEIVESGNEQFF. The CDR3 DNA reads as TGCGCCAGCAGTGAGATCGTGGAGTCCGGCAATGAGCAGTTCTTC. The chain joins TRBV10-2 to TRBJ2-1; D not certain. CDR3 length equals 15 residues. V was clipped by 2 bases and J by 6 bases, with 14 bases between them. Germline-derived CDR1 and CDR2 are WSHSY and SAAADI.

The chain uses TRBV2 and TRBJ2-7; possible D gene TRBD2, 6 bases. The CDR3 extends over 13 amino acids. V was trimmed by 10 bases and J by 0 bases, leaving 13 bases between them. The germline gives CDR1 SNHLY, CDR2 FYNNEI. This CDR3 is CATTSQSSYEQYF. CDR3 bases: TGTGCCACCACTAGCCAGAGCTCCTACGAGCAGTACTTC.

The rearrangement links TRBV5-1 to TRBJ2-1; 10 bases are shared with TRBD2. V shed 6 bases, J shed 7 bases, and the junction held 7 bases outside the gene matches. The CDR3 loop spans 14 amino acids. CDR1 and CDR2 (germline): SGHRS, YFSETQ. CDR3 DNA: TGCGCCAGCACGAGGACAGCGGGAGGGAATGAGCAGTTCTTC. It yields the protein CASTRTAGGNEQFF.

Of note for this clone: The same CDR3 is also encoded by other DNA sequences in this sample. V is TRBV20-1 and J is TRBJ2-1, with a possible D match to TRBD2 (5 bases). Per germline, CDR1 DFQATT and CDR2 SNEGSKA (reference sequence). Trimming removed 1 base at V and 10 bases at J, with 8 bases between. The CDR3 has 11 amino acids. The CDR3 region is CSARGAGEQFF. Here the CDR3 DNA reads TGCAGTGCTAGAGGGGCGGGCGAGCAGTTCTTC.

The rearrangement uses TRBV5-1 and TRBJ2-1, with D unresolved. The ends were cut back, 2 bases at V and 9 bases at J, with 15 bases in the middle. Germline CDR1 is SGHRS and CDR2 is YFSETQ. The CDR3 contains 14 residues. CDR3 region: CASSFVRDGGEQFF. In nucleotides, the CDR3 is TGCGCCAGCAGCTTCGTCCGTGACGGCGGTGAGCAGTTCTTC.

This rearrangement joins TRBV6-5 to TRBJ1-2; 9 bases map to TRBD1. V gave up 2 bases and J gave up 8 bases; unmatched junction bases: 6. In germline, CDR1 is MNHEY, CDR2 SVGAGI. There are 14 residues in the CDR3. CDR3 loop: CASSYDRGIIGYTF. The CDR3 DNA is TGTGCCAGCAGTTACGACAGGGGGATCATCGGCTACACCTTC.

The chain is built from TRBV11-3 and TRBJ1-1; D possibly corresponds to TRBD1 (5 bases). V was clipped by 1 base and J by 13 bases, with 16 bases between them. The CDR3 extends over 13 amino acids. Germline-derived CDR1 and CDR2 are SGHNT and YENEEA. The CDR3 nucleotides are TGTGCCAGCAGCTTAGGTGGGGCCGGGGAGGATTTCTTT. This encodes CASSLGGAGEDFF.

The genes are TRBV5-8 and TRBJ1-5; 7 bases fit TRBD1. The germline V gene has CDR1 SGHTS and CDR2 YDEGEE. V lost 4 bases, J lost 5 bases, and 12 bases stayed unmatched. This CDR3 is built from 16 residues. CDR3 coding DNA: TGTGCCAGCAGCGCCGGGACAGCTGTAGGGTATCAGCCCCAGCATTTT. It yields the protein CASSAGTAVGYQPQHF.

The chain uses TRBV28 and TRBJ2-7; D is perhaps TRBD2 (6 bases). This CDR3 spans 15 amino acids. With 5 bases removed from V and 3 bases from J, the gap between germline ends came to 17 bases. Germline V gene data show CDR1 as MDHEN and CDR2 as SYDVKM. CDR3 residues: CASSPPSTSYYEQYF. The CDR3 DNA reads TGTGCCAGCAGTCCCCCCTCGACTAGTTACTACGAGCAGTACTTC.

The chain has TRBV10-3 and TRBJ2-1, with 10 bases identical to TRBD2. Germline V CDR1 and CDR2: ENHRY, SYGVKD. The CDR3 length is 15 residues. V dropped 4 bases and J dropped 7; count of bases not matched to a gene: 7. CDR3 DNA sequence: TGTGCCATCAGTGGTCTAGCGGGAGAAGGGAATGAGCAGTTCTTC. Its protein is CAISGLAGEGNEQFF.

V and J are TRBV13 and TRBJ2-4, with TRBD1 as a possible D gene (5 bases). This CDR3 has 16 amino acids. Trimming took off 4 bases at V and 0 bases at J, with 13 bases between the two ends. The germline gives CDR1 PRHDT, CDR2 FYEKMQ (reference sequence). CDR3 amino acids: CASSSTALLAKNIQYF. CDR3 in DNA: TGTGCCAGCAGCTCGACAGCTTTATTAGCCAAAAACATTCAGTACTTC.

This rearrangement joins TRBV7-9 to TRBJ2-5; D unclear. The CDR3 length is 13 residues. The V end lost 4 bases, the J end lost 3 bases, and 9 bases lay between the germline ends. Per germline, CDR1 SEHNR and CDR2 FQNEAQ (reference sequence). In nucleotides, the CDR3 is TGTGCCAGCAGCTCCGACATAGAAGAGACCCAGTACTTC. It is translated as CASSSDIEETQYF. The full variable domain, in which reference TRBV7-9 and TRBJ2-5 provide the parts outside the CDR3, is DTGVSQNPRHKITKRGQNVTFRCDPISEHNRLYWYRQTLGQGPEFLTYFQNEAQLEKSRLLSDRFSAERPKGSFSTLEIQRTEQGDSAMYLCASSSDIEETQYFGPGTRLLVL.

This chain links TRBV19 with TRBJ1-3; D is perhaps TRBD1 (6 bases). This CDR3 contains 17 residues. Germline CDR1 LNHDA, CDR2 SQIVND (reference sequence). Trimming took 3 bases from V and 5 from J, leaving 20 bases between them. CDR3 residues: CASSIFTPGHRRNTIYF. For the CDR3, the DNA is TGTGCCAGTAGTATTTTCACTCCGGGACACCGAAGAAACACCATATATTTT. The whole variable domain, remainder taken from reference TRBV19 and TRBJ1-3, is DGGITQSPKYLFRKEGQNVTLSCEQNLNHDAMYWYRQDPGQGLRLIYYSQIVNDFQKGDIAEGYSVSREKKESFPLTVTSAQKNPTAFYLCASSIFTPGHRRNTIYFGEGSWLTVV.

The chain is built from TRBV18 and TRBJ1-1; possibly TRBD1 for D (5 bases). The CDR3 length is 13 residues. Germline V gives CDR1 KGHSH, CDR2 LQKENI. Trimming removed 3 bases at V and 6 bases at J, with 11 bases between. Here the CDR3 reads CASSPGPPAEAFF. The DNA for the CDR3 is TGTGCCAGCTCACCGGGGCCCCCGGCTGAAGCTTTCTTT.

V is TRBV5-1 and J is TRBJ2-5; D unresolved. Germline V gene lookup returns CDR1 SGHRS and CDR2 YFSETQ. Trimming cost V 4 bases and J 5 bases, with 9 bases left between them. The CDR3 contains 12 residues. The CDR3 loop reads CASSIVRETQYF. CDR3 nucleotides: TGCGCCAGCAGCATAGTCCGGGAGACCCAGTACTTC. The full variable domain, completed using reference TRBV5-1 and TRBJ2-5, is KAGVTQTPRYLIKTRGQQVTLSCSPISGHRSVSWYQQTPGQGLQFLFEYFSETQRNKGNFPGRFSGRQFSNSRSEMNVSTLELGDSALYLCASSIVRETQYFGPGTRLLVL.

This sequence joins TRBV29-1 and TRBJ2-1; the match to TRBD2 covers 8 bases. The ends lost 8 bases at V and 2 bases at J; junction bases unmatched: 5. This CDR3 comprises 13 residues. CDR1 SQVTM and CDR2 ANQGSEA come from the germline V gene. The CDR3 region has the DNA TGCAGCACGAGGCGGGGGGCCTACAATGAGCAGTTCTTC. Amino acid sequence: CSTRRGAYNEQFF.

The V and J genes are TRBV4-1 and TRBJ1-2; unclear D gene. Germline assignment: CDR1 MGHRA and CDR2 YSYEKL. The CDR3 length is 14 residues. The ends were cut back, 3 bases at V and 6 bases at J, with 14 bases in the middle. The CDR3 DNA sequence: TGCGCCAGCAGCCACCTCGGAGTCCCAGATGGCTACACCTTC. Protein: CASSHLGVPDGYTF.

The CDR3 region is CASSIDLSGRSYEQYF. Here the CDR3 DNA reads TGTGCCAGTAGTATAGACCTTAGCGGGAGAAGCTACGAGCAGTACTTC. The rearrangement joins TRBV19 to TRBJ2-7; the match to TRBD2 covers 9 bases. The CDR3 covers 16 residues. Per the germline V gene, CDR1 is LNHDA and CDR2 is SQIVND (reference sequence). V dropped 0 bases and J dropped 3; count of bases not matched to a gene: 6.

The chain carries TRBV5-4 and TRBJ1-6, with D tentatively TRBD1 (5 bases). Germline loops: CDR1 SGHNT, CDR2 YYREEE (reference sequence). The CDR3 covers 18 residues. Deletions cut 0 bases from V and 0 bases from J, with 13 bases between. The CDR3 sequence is CASSLGDSQFSYNSPLHF. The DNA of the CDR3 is TGTGCCAGCAGCTTGGGTGACAGCCAGTTCTCCTATAATTCACCCCTCCACTTT. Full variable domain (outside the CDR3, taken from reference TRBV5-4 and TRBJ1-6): ETGVTQSPTHLIKTRGQQVTLRCSSQSGHNTVSWYQQALGQGPQFIFQYYREEENGRGNFPPRFSGLQFPNYSSELNVNALELDDSALYLCASSLGDSQFSYNSPLHFGNGTRLTVT.

The CDR3 nucleotides read TGTGCCAGCAGCTTCCTGGAGAATTCACCCCTCCACTTT. This gives the protein CASSFLENSPLHF. The J gene is TRBJ1-6, the V gene TRBV11-3; D not resolved. Per the germline V gene, CDR1 is SGHNT and CDR2 is YENEEA. The V and J ends lost 3 bases and 7 bases respectively, with 7 bases between them. The CDR3 sequence is 13 residues long.

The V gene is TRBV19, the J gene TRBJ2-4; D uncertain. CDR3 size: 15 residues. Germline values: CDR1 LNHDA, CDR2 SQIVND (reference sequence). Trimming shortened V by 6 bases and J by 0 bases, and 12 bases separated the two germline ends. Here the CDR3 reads CASSISSLAKNIQYF. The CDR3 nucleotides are TGTGCCAGTAGCATCTCCTCACTAGCCAAAAACATTCAGTACTTC.

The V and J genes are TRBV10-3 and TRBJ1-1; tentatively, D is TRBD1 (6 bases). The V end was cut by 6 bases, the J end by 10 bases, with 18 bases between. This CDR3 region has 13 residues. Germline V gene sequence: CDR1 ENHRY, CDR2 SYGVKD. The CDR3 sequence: CAIRDVQGLGAFF. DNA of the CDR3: TGTGCCATCAGAGATGTACAGGGTCTCGGAGCTTTCTTT.